This T cell receptor beta chain was sequenced during a study of shared clonotypes between healthy human individuals. Study findings and constraints: Generally, estimated richness proved larger in naive subsets than it did in memory subsets.

This clone was detected many times. Its antigen is currently unknown. This table comes from immunoSEQ multiplex PCR, and its TCRdb copy is limited to in-frame clones, with some not included. The table shows about 1 million clones, with more than 60% occurring only once. Per germline, CDR1 MNHNS and CDR2 SASEGT. The V gene lost 2 bases and the J gene lost 4 bases, with 17 bases spanning the gap. The CDR3 covers 16 residues. This receptor was obtained from a man aged 18 to 29 in good health. Material: memory CD4+ T cells sorted from blood. Subset described: CD45RA-negative fraction. This chain connects TRBV6-1 to TRBJ1-2; D is perhaps TRBD1 (5 bases). CDR3 sequence reads: CASSELATVFSYGYTF. CDR3 sequence (DNA): TGTGCCAGCAGTGAACTGGCGACAGTTTTTAGCTATGGCTACACCTTC.